This T cell receptor (beta chain) was retrieved from a study of graft-versus-host responses after intestinal transplantation. Researchers processed graft tissue to release intraepithelial and lamina propria lymphocytes. Measured with immunoSEQ multiplex PCR; TCRdb has only the in-frame clones, and not every one. This table has tens of thousands of clones, around 80% appearing once. Germline CDR1 reads MNHEY; CDR2 reads SVGAGI. This CDR3 region has 13 residues. V lost 4 bases, J lost 7 bases, and 2 bases stayed unmatched. V and J are TRBV6-5 and TRBJ1-3; 9 bases are shared with TRBD1. This TCR was sampled from a human patient who received an intestinal transplant, so some T cells may come from the graft donor. This sample comprised ileum tissue, obtained 12 days after intestinal transplant. The CDR3 sequence: CASSLGQGNTIYF. CDR3 DNA sequence: TGTGCCAGCAGTTTAGGACAGGGGAACACCATATATTTT.